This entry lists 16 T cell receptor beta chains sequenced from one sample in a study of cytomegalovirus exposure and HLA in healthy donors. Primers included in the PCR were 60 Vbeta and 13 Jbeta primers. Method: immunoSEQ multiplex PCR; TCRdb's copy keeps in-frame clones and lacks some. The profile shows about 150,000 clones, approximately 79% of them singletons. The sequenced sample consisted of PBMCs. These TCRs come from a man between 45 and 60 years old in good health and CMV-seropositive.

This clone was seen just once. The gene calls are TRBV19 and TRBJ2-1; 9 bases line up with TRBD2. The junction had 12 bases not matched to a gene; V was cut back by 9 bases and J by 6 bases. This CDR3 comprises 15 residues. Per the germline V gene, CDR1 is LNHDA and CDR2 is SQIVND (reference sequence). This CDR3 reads CASIAGDITGNEQFF. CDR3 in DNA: TGTGCCAGCATAGCGGGAGATATCACTGGCAATGAGCAGTTCTTC.

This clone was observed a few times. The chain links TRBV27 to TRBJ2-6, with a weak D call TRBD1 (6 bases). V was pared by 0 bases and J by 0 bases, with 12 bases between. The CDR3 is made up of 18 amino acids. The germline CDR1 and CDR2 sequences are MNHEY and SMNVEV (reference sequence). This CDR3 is CASSLSGGSLSGANVLTF. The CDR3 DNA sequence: TGTGCCAGCAGTTTATCAGGGGGATCCCTCTCTGGGGCCAACGTCCTGACTTTC.

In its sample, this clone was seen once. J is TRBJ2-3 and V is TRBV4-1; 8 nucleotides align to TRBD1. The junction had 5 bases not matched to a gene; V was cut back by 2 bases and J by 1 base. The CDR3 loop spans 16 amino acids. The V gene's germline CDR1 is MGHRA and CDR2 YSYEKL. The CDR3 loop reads CASSQPSGGGTDTQYF. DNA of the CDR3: TGCGCCAGCAGCCAACCATCAGGGGGCGGCACAGATACGCAGTATTTT.

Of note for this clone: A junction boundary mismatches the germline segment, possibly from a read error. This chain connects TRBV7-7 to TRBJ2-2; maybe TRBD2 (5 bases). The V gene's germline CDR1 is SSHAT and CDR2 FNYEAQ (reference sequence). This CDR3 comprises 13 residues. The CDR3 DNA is TGTGCTAGCAGCTTTGACGACACCGGGGAGTTGTTTTTT. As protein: CASSFDDTGELFF.

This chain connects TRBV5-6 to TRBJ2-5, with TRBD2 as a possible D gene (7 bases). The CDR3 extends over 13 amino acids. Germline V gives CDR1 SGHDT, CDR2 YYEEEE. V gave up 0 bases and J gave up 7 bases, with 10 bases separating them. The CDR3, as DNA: TGTGCCAGCAGCTTGGGGAGGGGGGGGACCCAGTACTTC. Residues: CASSLGRGGTQYF.

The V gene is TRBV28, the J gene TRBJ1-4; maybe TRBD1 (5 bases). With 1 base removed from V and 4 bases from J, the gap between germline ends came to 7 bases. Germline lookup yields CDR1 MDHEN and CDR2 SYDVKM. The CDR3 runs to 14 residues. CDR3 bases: TGTGCCAGCAGTTTATACCAGGGTAATGAAAAACTGTTTTTT. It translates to CASSLYQGNEKLFF.

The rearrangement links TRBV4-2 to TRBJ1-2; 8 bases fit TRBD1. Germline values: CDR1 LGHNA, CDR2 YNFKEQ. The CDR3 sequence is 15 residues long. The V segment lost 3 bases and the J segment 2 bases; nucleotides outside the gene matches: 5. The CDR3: CASSHDRGSNYGYTF. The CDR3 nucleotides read TGTGCCAGCAGCCATGACAGGGGTTCGAACTATGGCTACACCTTC.

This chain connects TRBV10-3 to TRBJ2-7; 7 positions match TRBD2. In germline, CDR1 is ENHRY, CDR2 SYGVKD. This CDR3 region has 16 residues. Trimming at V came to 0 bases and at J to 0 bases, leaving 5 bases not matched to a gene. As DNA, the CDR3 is TGTGCCATCAGTGAGTCCGACGGGAGGTCCTCCTACGAGCAGTACTTC. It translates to CAISESDGRSSYEQYF.

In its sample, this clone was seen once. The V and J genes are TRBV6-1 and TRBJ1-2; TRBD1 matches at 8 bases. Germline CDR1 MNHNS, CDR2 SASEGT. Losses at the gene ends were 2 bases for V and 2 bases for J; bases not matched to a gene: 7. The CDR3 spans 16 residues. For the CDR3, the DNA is TGTGCCAGCAGTGAATTTTTCAGGGGGCACAACTATGGCTACACCTTC. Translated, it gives CASSEFFRGHNYGYTF.

DNA of the CDR3: TGTGCCAGCAGTGCAACCGGGACTAGCGGGAAAGATACGCAGTATTTT. Translation: CASSATGTSGKDTQYF. The chain employs TRBV6-4 and TRBJ2-3; the match to TRBD2 covers 13 bases. The germline gives CDR1 MRHNA, CDR2 SNTAGT. The CDR3 sequence is 16 residues long. V lost 4 bases and J lost 5; bases outside the gene matches: 6.

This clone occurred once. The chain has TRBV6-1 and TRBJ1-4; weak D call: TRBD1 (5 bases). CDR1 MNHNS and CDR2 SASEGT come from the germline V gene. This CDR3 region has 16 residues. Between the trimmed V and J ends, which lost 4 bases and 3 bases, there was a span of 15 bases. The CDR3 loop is CASSGVLQASNEKLFF. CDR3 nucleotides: TGTGCCAGCAGTGGAGTATTACAGGCCTCTAATGAAAAACTGTTTTTT.

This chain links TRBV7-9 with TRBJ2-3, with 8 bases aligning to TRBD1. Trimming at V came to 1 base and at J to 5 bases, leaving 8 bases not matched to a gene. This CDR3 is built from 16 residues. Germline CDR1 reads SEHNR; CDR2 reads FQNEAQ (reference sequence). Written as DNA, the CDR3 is TGTGCCAGCAGCTTAGTAGTGACAGGGGCGGGAGATACGCAGTATTTT. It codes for CASSLVVTGAGDTQYF. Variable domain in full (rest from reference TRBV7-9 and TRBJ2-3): DTGVSQNPRHKITKRGQNVTFRCDPISEHNRLYWYRQTLGQGPEFLTYFQNEAQLEKSRLLSDRFSAERPKGSFSTLEIQRTEQGDSAMYLCASSLVVTGAGDTQYFGPGTRLTVL.

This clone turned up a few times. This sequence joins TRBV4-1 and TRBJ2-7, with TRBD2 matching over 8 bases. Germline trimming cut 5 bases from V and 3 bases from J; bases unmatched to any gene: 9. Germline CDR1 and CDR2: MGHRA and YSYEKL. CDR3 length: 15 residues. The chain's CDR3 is CASSYRVAGNYEQYF. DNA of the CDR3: TGCGCCAGCAGCTACAGGGTAGCGGGGAACTACGAGCAGTACTTC.

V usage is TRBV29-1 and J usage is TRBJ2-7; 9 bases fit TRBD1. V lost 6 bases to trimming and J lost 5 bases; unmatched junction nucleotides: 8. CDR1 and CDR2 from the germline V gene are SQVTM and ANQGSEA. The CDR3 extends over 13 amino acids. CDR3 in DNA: TGCAGCGTGAGGAGGGACAGGGCGAACGAGCAGTACTTC. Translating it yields CSVRRDRANEQYF.

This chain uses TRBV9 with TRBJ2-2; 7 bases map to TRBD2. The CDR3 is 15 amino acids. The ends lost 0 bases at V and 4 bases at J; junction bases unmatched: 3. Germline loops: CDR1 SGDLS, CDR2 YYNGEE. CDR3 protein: CASSVGGGATGELFF. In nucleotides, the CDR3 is TGTGCCAGCAGCGTAGGGGGGGGAGCCACCGGGGAGCTGTTTTTT.

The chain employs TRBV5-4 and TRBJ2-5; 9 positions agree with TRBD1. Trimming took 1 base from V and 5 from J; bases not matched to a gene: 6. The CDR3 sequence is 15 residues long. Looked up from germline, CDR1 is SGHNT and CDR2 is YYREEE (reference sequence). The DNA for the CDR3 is TGTGCCAGCAGCTTGCGTACAGGGGGCGAGGAGACCCAGTACTTC. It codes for CASSLRTGGEETQYF.